This entry lists 8 T cell receptor beta chains sequenced from one sample in a study of graft-versus-host responses after intestinal transplantation. Their cognate antigens are unknown. The assay was immunoSEQ multiplex PCR, and TCRdb's table has in-frame clones only and misses some. This sample has 55,000 to 75,000 clones, with over 75% found just once. This sample comprised unstimulated CD4+ T cells sorted from spleen or lymph node cells, obtained before transplant. The receptors come from a human donor who was the organ donor for an intestinal transplant.

The J gene is TRBJ1-5, the V gene TRBV21-1. TRBV21-1 is tagged as a pseudogene. This CDR3 region has 13 residues. This CDR3 is CASSSDGAQPQHF. The CDR3 DNA is TGTGCCAGCAGCAGCGACGGAGCTCAGCCCCAGCATTTT.

The gene calls are TRBV30 and TRBJ1-1; D unclear. Germline lookup yields CDR1 GTSNPN and CDR2 SVGIG (reference sequence). Trimming pared 3 bases from V and 1 base from J, leaving 12 bases between. CDR3 length: 14 residues. DNA of the CDR3: TGTGCCTGGAGGTCGGTAGTATGGAACACTGAAGCTTTCTTT. Amino acid sequence: CAWRSVVWNTEAFF.

The rearrangement links TRBV5-6 to TRBJ1-3; D may be TRBD1 (6 bases). The CDR3 is made up of 15 amino acids. Trimming pared 4 bases from V and 0 bases from J, leaving 11 bases between. Germline-derived CDR1 and CDR2 are SGHDT and YYEEEE. CDR3 region: CASSPQGSSGNTIYF. CDR3 DNA: TGTGCCAGCAGCCCTCAGGGGAGCTCTGGAAACACCATATATTTT.

The rearrangement joins TRBV28 to TRBJ2-2, with 11 bases that match TRBD2. Per germline, CDR1 MDHEN and CDR2 SYDVKM. This CDR3 spans 15 amino acids. Trimming at V came to 3 bases and at J to 7 bases, leaving 4 bases not matched to a gene. The CDR3 nucleotides are TGTGCCAGCAGTTTTAGCGGGGGGGCCAGCGGGGAGCTGTTTTTT. This codes for CASSFSGGASGELFF. The whole variable domain, filled in from reference TRBV28 and TRBJ2-2, reads DVKVTQSSRYLVKRTGEKVFLECVQDMDHENMFWYRQDPGLGLRLIYFSYDVKMKEKGDIPEGYSVSREKKERFSLILESASTNQTSMYLCASSFSGGASGELFFGEGSRLTVL.

The chain combines TRBV5-1 with TRBJ1-2, with 7 bases that match TRBD1. Germline-derived CDR1 and CDR2 are SGHRS and YFSETQ. The CDR3 covers 13 residues. The V gene end was trimmed by 1 base and the J gene end by 8 bases; junction bases not matched to a gene: 5. The CDR3 reads CASSLRTGEGYTF. CDR3 in DNA: TGCGCCAGCAGCTTGCGAACAGGGGAAGGCTACACCTTC.

J is TRBJ2-2 and V is TRBV5-1; D may be TRBD1 (6 bases). Germline V gene lookup returns CDR1 SGHRS and CDR2 YFSETQ. The CDR3 has 15 residues. Trimming removed 2 bases from V and 6 bases from J, with 14 bases in between. CDR3 protein: CASSLEQGHAGELFF. The CDR3 DNA reads TGCGCCAGCAGCTTAGAACAGGGACACGCCGGGGAGCTGTTTTTT.

V gene TRBV6-5 combines with J gene TRBJ1-1; D remains ambiguous. The germline V gene has CDR1 MNHEY and CDR2 SVGAGI. The CDR3 loop spans 12 amino acids. Trimming shortened V by 6 bases and J by 6 bases, and 11 bases separated the two germline ends. The CDR3 coding sequence is TGTGCCAGCAGCCGAGGGTACTCTGAAGCTTTCTTT. It codes for CASSRGYSEAFF.

This sequence joins TRBV6-1 and TRBJ1-3; tentative D call: TRBD1 (5 bases). The CDR3 covers 13 residues. The V gene's germline CDR1 is MNHNS and CDR2 SASEGT. Deletions cut 1 base from V and 4 bases from J, with 5 bases between. CDR3 coding DNA: TGTGCCAGCAGTGAAGGACAGGGAAACACCATATATTTT. This sequence encodes CASSEGQGNTIYF.